The rows below give T cell receptor beta chains drawn from one sample of a study of shared clonotypes between healthy human individuals. Some clones are missing from TCRdb's copy, which holds only in-frame ones; the method was immunoSEQ multiplex PCR. In the table there are over a million clones, about 75% of which are singletons. The sequencing sample was made of memory CD4+ T cells sorted from blood. Receptor source: a man aged 18 to 35 in good health. Both conserved end residues are part of each CDR3. The D gene is left open where the match is weak. Some rows mark clone size as missing; the rest say once, few, many or name a class of expanded clone.

v_call	clone_size	d_call	j_call	cdr3_nt	cdr3_aa
TRBV7-8	NA	NA	TRBJ2-1	TGTGCCAGCAGCTTAGCGGTTGAGCAGTTCTTC	CASSLAVEQFF
TRBV5-4	NA	TRBD1	TRBJ2-2	TGTGCCAGCAGCCCGGGACAGGGGGCAGGGGAGCTGTTTTTT	CASSPGQGAGELFF
TRBV6-5	few	TRBD1	TRBJ1-6	TGTGCCAGCAGTTACTCGACAGGGAGGGGAAATTCACCCCTCCACTTT	CASSYSTGRGNSPLHF
TRBV15	few	NA	TRBJ2-3	TGTGCCACCAGCAGAGCTGGCAGGAGCACAGATACGCAGTATTTT	CATSRAGRSTDTQYF
TRBV29-1	NA	NA	TRBJ2-3	TGCAGCGTTGAGGTGGGAGGAAATACGCAGTATTTT	CSVEVGGNTQYF
TRBV5-1	NA	TRBD1	TRBJ2-5	TGCGCCAGCGGCCCCTTCGGACAGGGAGTTTCGGAGACCCAGTACTTC	CASGPFGQGVSETQYF
TRBV6-1	NA	NA	TRBJ2-4	TGTGCCAGCAGTGAAATGAAAGGGATGGCCAAAAACATTCAGTACTTC	CASSEMKGMAKNIQYF
TRBV2	NA	NA	TRBJ1-2	TGTGCCAGCAGTGAAGCGCGGTCAGGGAGCTATGGCTACACCTTC	CASSEARSGSYGYTF
TRBV30	NA	TRBD1	TRBJ1-6	TGTGCCTGGAGTGTAAAACAGGGGGCTAATTCACCCCTCCACTTT	CAWSVKQGANSPLHF
TRBV7-9	NA	NA	TRBJ1-1	TGTGCCAGCAGCGCATTTGGGAACACTGAAGCTTTCTTT	CASSAFGNTEAFF
TRBV5-1	once	NA	TRBJ2-7	TGCGCCAGCAGCCTCGGTAAGGGACATATCACTAGCGAGCAGTACTTC	CASSLGKGHITSEQYF
TRBV7-2	NA	TRBD2	TRBJ2-7	TGTGCCAGCAGCTTAGATGGAGGGAGGGCATACGAGCAGTACTTC	CASSLDGGRAYEQYF
TRBV7-2	NA	NA	TRBJ1-2	TGTGCCAGCAGCTTAGGGGGCGGATATGGCTACACCTTC	CASSLGGGYGYTF
TRBV10-2	NA	TRBD1	TRBJ1-1	TGCGCCAGCAGGGGACAGGGAATGAACACTGAAGCTTTCTTT	CASRGQGMNTEAFF
TRBV5-4	NA	TRBD2	TRBJ2-5	TGTGCCAGCAGCGCACCCAGCGGGGCGTACCAAGAGACCCAGTACTTC	CASSAPSGAYQETQYF
TRBV9	NA	NA	TRBJ1-3	TGTGCCAGCAGCCCCTCCCACTCTGGAAACACCATATATTTT	CASSPSHSGNTIYF
TRBV2	NA	NA	TRBJ1-5	TGTGCCAGCAGTAAAACAGGGTTACCGGGCCAGCCCCAGCATTTT	CASSKTGLPGQPQHF
TRBV28	NA	NA	TRBJ2-7	TGTGCCAGCTTACGGACAGATACCTACGAGCAGTACTTC	CASLRTDTYEQYF
TRBV30	NA	TRBD2	TRBJ2-1	TGTGCCTGGACCATGACTAGCGGGAGGGCCGATGAGCAGTTCTTC	CAWTMTSGRADEQFF
TRBV7-5	NA	NA	TRBJ2-7	TGTGCCAGAAGCCCTAGGGACCTCTACGAGCAGTACTTC	CARSPRDLYEQYF
TRBV30	NA	NA	TRBJ2-5	TGTGCCTGGAGTGTACCGACAGCACCTTACCAAGAGACCCAGTACTTC	CAWSVPTAPYQETQYF
TRBV6-1	NA	NA	TRBJ2-3	TGTGCCAGCAGTGAACTAACCAGGGGAATTGGTACGCAGTATTTT	CASSELTRGIGTQYF
TRBV6-6	NA	NA	TRBJ1-2	TGTGCCAGCAGTTATCATCCCCTAGATCACTATGGCTACACCTTC	CASSYHPLDHYGYTF
TRBV5-4	NA	NA	TRBJ2-5	TGTGCCAGCAGCTTCCAAGACAGGACCCAAGAGACCCAGTACTTC	CASSFQDRTQETQYF
TRBV6-1	NA	NA	TRBJ2-2	TGTGCCAGCAGTGAAGGTGAACGGGGTAACACCGGGGAGCTGTTTTTT	CASSEGERGNTGELFF
TRBV19	NA	TRBD1	TRBJ2-7	TGTGCCAGTAGCCCCGGACAGGGGGTCACCTACGAGCAGTACTTC	CASSPGQGVTYEQYF
TRBV30	NA	NA	TRBJ1-6	TGTGCCTGGAGTGCCGGGGGGACGTCACCCCTCCACTTT	CAWSAGGTSPLHF
TRBV5-1	NA	NA	TRBJ1-1	TGCGCCAGCAGACGAGGGACGACTAATATGAACACTGAAGCTTTCTTT	CASRRGTTNMNTEAFF
TRBV7-8	NA	TRBD2	TRBJ2-1	TGTGCCAGCAGCCTTACCTGGACTAGCTTTGATGAGCAGTTCTTC	CASSLTWTSFDEQFF
TRBV7-7	NA	NA	TRBJ2-1	TGTGCTAGCAGCCCAGACTGGAGCTCCTACAATGAGCAGTTCTTC	CASSPDWSSYNEQFF
TRBV5-1	NA	NA	TRBJ2-7	TGCGCCAGCAGCTTGGCCGGGGAGTCCTACGAGCAGTACTTC	CASSLAGESYEQYF
TRBV29-1	NA	NA	TRBJ1-4	TGCAGCGCCGCGGGGGGACCGGGGGAAAAACTGTTTTTT	CSAAGGPGEKLFF
TRBV30	NA	NA	TRBJ2-3	TGTGCCTGGAGTCCTGGTCGGGCGCAGTATTTT	CAWSPGRAQYF
TRBV14	NA	NA	TRBJ1-6	TGTGCCAGCAGCCAAAAATCTTCACCCCTCCACTTT	CASSQKSSPLHF
TRBV4-3	NA	NA	TRBJ1-3	TGCGCCAGCAGCCAAGATCTGGGTTCGGGAAACACCATATATTTT	CASSQDLGSGNTIYF
TRBV4-1	NA	NA	TRBJ1-2	TGCGCCAGCAGCCCGTTGGAGAGGGGACTATATGGCTACACCTTC	CASSPLERGLYGYTF
TRBV5-4	NA	TRBD2	TRBJ2-2	TGTGCCAGCAGCTTGGGCGGACGAAGAACTAGCGGGACGCCCGGGGAGCTGTTTTTT	CASSLGGRRTSGTPGELFF
TRBV29-1	few	NA	TRBJ1-6	TGCAGCGTCAGGACAGAAAGCTCCTATAATTCACCCCTCCACTTT	CSVRTESSYNSPLHF
TRBV27	few	NA	TRBJ1-2	TGTGCCAGCAGGTCGGGGTTCTATGGCTACACCTTC	CASRSGFYGYTF
TRBV18	NA	NA	TRBJ2-2	TGTGCCAGCTCACTCTCGGGGAACACCGGGGAGCTGTTTTTT	CASSLSGNTGELFF
TRBV28	NA	TRBD2	TRBJ2-7	TGTGCCACCCGAGGGAGCGGGACTAGTAGTTACGAGCAGTACTTC	CATRGSGTSSYEQYF
TRBV11-2	NA	TRBD2	TRBJ2-3	TGTGCCAGCAGCCCGACTAGCGGGGGCCTAGGAGCAGATACGCAGTATTTT	CASSPTSGGLGADTQYF
TRBV7-8	NA	NA	TRBJ1-1	TGTGCCAGCAGCGGAGGGGGAACTGAAGCTTTCTTT	CASSGGGTEAFF
TRBV2	NA	NA	TRBJ2-2	TGTGCCAGCAAGAGGCTCCCGAACACCGGGGAGCTGTTTTTT	CASKRLPNTGELFF
TRBV11-2	NA	NA	TRBJ2-7	TGTGCCAGCAGCTCCAACTACGGGAGTTCCTACGAGCAGTACTTC	CASSSNYGSSYEQYF
TRBV4-1	NA	NA	TRBJ1-1	TGCGCCAGCAGCCTAGAGGGGTGGACTGAAGCTTTCTTT	CASSLEGWTEAFF
TRBV29-1	once	NA	TRBJ2-5	TGCAGCGTTGAAACTGGACCTGAGACCCAGTACTTC	CSVETGPETQYF
TRBV5-1	once	NA	TRBJ2-7	TGCGCCAGCAGCTTGGGCGAGAGGTACGAGCAGTACTTC	CASSLGERYEQYF
TRBV5-4	NA	TRBD2	TRBJ2-1	TGTGCCAGCAGCCCCCGAGCGGGAGTAGAATCGTATGAGCAGTTCTTC	CASSPRAGVESYEQFF
TRBV9	NA	NA	TRBJ1-2	TGTGCCAGCAGCGTAGCTCGTAGCGGGGCGCGGAACTATGGCTACACCTTC	CASSVARSGARNYGYTF
TRBV5-6	NA	TRBD1	TRBJ2-3	TGTGCCAGCAGCCCGATAGGGGGCAACACAGATACGCAGTATTTT	CASSPIGGNTDTQYF
TRBV27	NA	NA	TRBJ1-2	TGTGCCAGCAGCAGATATGGCTACACCTTC	CASSRYGYTF
TRBV6-7	NA	TRBD1	TRBJ2-2	TGTGCCGGCAACTACCCGGACAGGGGGCTGTTTTTT	CAGNYPDRGLFF
TRBV16	once	NA	TRBJ1-1	TGTGCCAGCAGCCAATTCATGGCCAACACTGAAGCTTTCTTT	CASSQFMANTEAFF
TRBV7-9	NA	TRBD2	TRBJ2-5	TGTGCCAGCGGGACTAGCGGAGAGACCCAGTACTTC	CASGTSGETQYF
TRBV7-9	NA	TRBD1	TRBJ1-2	TGTGCCAGCAGCTTCTCCGGGACAGGATTCTATGGCTACACCTTC	CASSFSGTGFYGYTF